The 3 T cell receptor beta chains below were found in one sample sequenced in a study of read filtering for tumor transcriptome and immune sequencing. The library was built from about 400 ng RNA with molecular barcoded adaptors for alpha/delta and beta/gamma chains. From the reads, TCRdb called clonotypes with MiXCR, one entry per CDR3 protein. The data show about 5,500 distinct CDR3 sequences, over 20% seen once. Sequenced: a population of CD138-negative cells sorted from bone marrow. The receptor source for this set is a donor at least 40 years old with multiple myeloma.

Sample share makes this clonotype medium-sized. This chain joins TRBV20-1 and TRBJ1-5; D is unclear. The CDR3 is 14 residues long. V was cut by 6 bases and J by 5 bases, with 17 bases left in between. Germline values: CDR1 DFQATT, CDR2 SNEGSKA (reference sequence). The CDR3 is CSAEWRAGDQPQHF. DNA for the CDR3: TGCAGTGCAGAGTGGAGGGCGGGAGATCAGCCCCAGCATTTT.

By frequency in the sample, this clonotype is large (0.1 to 1%). This sequence joins TRBV11-2 and TRBJ2-1, with TRBD2 matching over 7 bases. V gave up 3 bases and J gave up 6 bases; unmatched junction bases: 23. Germline CDR1 SGHAT, CDR2 FQNNGV. The CDR3 has 20 amino acids. The DNA of the CDR3 is TGTGCCAGCAGCTTGGCCTGGGGTAGCGGGCCGCACAGTTTCAGCAATGAGCAGTTCTTC. It specifies CASSLAWGSGPHSFSNEQFF.

This clonotype is large within its sample. The V gene is TRBV27, the J gene TRBJ2-1, with D possibly TRBD1 on 7 matching bases. Germline V gives CDR1 MNHEY, CDR2 SMNVEV (reference sequence). Trimming removed 6 bases at V and 6 bases at J, with 24 bases between. This CDR3 has 17 residues. CDR3 sequence (DNA): TGTGCCAGCAGCCCCAATTACAGGGGTAGCGGTGGCAATGAGCAGTTCTTC. Translated: CASSPNYRGSGGNEQFF.